This T cell receptor (beta chain) is from a study of shared clonotypes between healthy human individuals. Naive CD8 cells lacked CD45RO, underwent positive selection for CCR7 and left out terminally differentiated effector memory CD45RA+ cells. Study donors comprised healthy, HIV-negative adults devoid of recent acute infection or vaccination. TCRdb's table, derived via immunoSEQ multiplex PCR, lists solely in-frame clones and lacks some. This sample yields nearly 600,000 clones, of which nearly 97% are seen a single time; approximately 0.1% belongs to the top ten. The specimen sequenced was naive CD8+ T cells sorted from blood. The source is a young woman in good health.

CDR3 nucleotide sequence: TGTGCCACCAGCAGAGATGCGGGAGTATGGACCGGGGAGCTGTTTTTT. It specifies CATSRDAGVWTGELFF. This rearrangement joins TRBV15 to TRBJ2-2; 7 positions match TRBD2. The CDR3 totals 16 residues. Losses at the gene ends were 0 bases for V and 5 bases for J; bases not matched to a gene: 6. CDR1 is LNHNV, CDR2 YYDKDF, per germline (reference sequence). Variable domain in full (rest from reference TRBV15 and TRBJ2-2): DAMVIQNPRYQVTQFGKPVTLSCSQTLNHNVMYWYQQKSSQAPKLLFHYYDKDFNNEADTPDNFQSRRPNTSFCFLDIRSPGLGDTAMYLCATSRDAGVWTGELFFGEGSRLTVL.